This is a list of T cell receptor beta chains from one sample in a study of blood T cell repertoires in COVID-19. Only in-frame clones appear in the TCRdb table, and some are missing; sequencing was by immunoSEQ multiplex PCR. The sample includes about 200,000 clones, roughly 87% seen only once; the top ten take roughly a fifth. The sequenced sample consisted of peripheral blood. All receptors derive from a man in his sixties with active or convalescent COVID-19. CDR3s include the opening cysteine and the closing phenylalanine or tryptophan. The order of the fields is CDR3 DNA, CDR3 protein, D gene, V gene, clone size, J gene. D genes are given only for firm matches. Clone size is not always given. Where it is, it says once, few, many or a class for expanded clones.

CDR3 DNA: TGTGCCAGCAGCGTAGACCTGGACTTACCCTACAATGAGCAGTTCTTC
CDR3 protein: CASSVDLDLPYNEQFF
D gene: NA
V gene: TRBV9
clone size: NA
J gene: TRBJ2-1

CDR3 DNA: TGTGCCAGCAGCTTGAGGAAAAATGAAAAACTGTTTTTT
CDR3 protein: CASSLRKNEKLFF
D gene: NA
V gene: TRBV7-9
clone size: NA
J gene: TRBJ1-4

CDR3 DNA: TGTGCCAGCAGTAGCTCCGGGACAGGGCGCTATGGCTACACCTTC
CDR3 protein: CASSSSGTGRYGYTF
D gene: TRBD1
V gene: TRBV6-5
clone size: once
J gene: TRBJ1-2

CDR3 DNA: TGTGCCAGCAGCTTCCGGGACAGGGACTACGAGCAGTACTTC
CDR3 protein: CASSFRDRDYEQYF
D gene: TRBD1
V gene: TRBV5-6
clone size: NA
J gene: TRBJ2-7

CDR3 DNA: TGTGCCAGCAGCGTTCCGGGACTAGCGGATACAAGCTCCTACAATGAGCAGTTCTTC
CDR3 protein: CASSVPGLADTSSYNEQFF
D gene: TRBD2
V gene: TRBV9
clone size: NA
J gene: TRBJ2-1

CDR3 DNA: TGCGCCAGCAGCCCACAGAGTAGCTCCTATAATTCACCCCTCCACTTT
CDR3 protein: CASSPQSSSYNSPLHF
D gene: NA
V gene: TRBV4-1
clone size: NA
J gene: TRBJ1-6

CDR3 DNA: TGCGCCAGCAGCTCACAGGGGTCCGGAAACACCATATATTTT
CDR3 protein: CASSSQGSGNTIYF
D gene: TRBD1
V gene: TRBV5-1
clone size: NA
J gene: TRBJ1-3

CDR3 DNA: TGTGCCAGCTCACCTGACATTTATCAGCCCCAGCATTTT
CDR3 protein: CASSPDIYQPQHF
D gene: NA
V gene: TRBV18
clone size: once
J gene: TRBJ1-5

CDR3 DNA: TGTGCCAGCTCAATGTTACAGGCAGATCAGCCCCAGCATTTT
CDR3 protein: CASSMLQADQPQHF
D gene: NA
V gene: TRBV18
clone size: NA
J gene: TRBJ1-5

CDR3 DNA: TGCAGTGCTGCGGGAGCCTACGAGCAGTACTTC
CDR3 protein: CSAAGAYEQYF
D gene: TRBD2
V gene: TRBV20-1
clone size: NA
J gene: TRBJ2-7

CDR3 DNA: TGTGCCAGCAAGGTGGGCGGGAGCTCCTACGAGCAGTACTTC
CDR3 protein: CASKVGGSSYEQYF
D gene: TRBD2
V gene: TRBV2
clone size: many
J gene: TRBJ2-7

CDR3 DNA: TGTGCCAGCTTTAGGGATCGGGGGACTGAAGCTTTCTTT
CDR3 protein: CASFRDRGTEAFF
D gene: NA
V gene: TRBV6-5
clone size: NA
J gene: TRBJ1-1

CDR3 DNA: TGTGCCAGCGCCCGGACAGGGGGCGCGTATGGCTACACCTTC
CDR3 protein: CASARTGGAYGYTF
D gene: TRBD1
V gene: TRBV6-4
clone size: NA
J gene: TRBJ1-2

CDR3 DNA: TGTGCCAGCAGCTTGTCGGGACAGCATAATTCACCCCTCCACTTT
CDR3 protein: CASSLSGQHNSPLHF
D gene: TRBD1
V gene: TRBV7-2
clone size: NA
J gene: TRBJ1-6

CDR3 DNA: TGTGCCAGCTCACCGGGGACAGGGGTTAGGAAGACCCAGTACTTC
CDR3 protein: CASSPGTGVRKTQYF
D gene: TRBD1
V gene: TRBV18
clone size: NA
J gene: TRBJ2-5

CDR3 DNA: TGCGCCAGCAGGCGCTTCGGACAGGGGGCTGAGACCCAGTACTTC
CDR3 protein: CASRRFGQGAETQYF
D gene: TRBD1
V gene: TRBV4-1
clone size: NA
J gene: TRBJ2-5

CDR3 DNA: TGTGCCGCTGCGGGCCTAGCGGGGGGGTACAATGAGCAGTTCTTC
CDR3 protein: CAAAGLAGGYNEQFF
D gene: TRBD2
V gene: TRBV5-4
clone size: NA
J gene: TRBJ2-1

CDR3 DNA: TGTGCCAGCAGCTCAAGCGCCACAGATACGCAGTATTTT
CDR3 protein: CASSSSATDTQYF
D gene: NA
V gene: TRBV7-9
clone size: NA
J gene: TRBJ2-3

CDR3 DNA: TGTGCCAGCAGTGAAAATTCGGGACAGCCTGCCTACGAGCAGTACTTC
CDR3 protein: CASSENSGQPAYEQYF
D gene: TRBD1
V gene: TRBV6-1
clone size: NA
J gene: TRBJ2-7

CDR3 DNA: TGCAGTGCTAGTAGCGGGACCGTCAATCAGCCCCAGCATTTT
CDR3 protein: CSASSGTVNQPQHF
D gene: NA
V gene: TRBV20-1
clone size: NA
J gene: TRBJ1-5

CDR3 DNA: TGTGCCAGCAGCGTCGGACAGGGGGGACAGCCCCAGCATTTT
CDR3 protein: CASSVGQGGQPQHF
D gene: TRBD1
V gene: TRBV9
clone size: NA
J gene: TRBJ1-5

CDR3 DNA: TGTGCCAGCAGTGATCCGGGACAGGGAGGCGAAAAACTGTTTTTT
CDR3 protein: CASSDPGQGGEKLFF
D gene: TRBD1
V gene: TRBV25-1
clone size: NA
J gene: TRBJ1-4

CDR3 DNA: TGCAGTGCTAAGGGGAATTCACCCCTCCACTTT
CDR3 protein: CSAKGNSPLHF
D gene: NA
V gene: TRBV20-1
clone size: NA
J gene: TRBJ1-6

CDR3 DNA: TGTGCCACCAGTGACAACCGGGGGGGGGCGCTGAATGAGCAGTTCTTC
CDR3 protein: CATSDNRGGALNEQFF
D gene: TRBD2
V gene: TRBV24-1
clone size: NA
J gene: TRBJ2-1

CDR3 DNA: TGTGCCAGCAGGCGGGACAGGGTTAATGAAAAACTGTTTTTT
CDR3 protein: CASRRDRVNEKLFF
D gene: TRBD1
V gene: TRBV6-5
clone size: NA
J gene: TRBJ1-4

CDR3 DNA: TGTGCCAGCAGCTGGCATAAGAACACTGAAGCTTTCTTT
CDR3 protein: CASSWHKNTEAFF
D gene: NA
V gene: TRBV5-6
clone size: NA
J gene: TRBJ1-1

CDR3 DNA: TGTGCCAGCAGCCAAGAAGGGGGTGGGCAGTTCTTC
CDR3 protein: CASSQEGGGQFF
D gene: NA
V gene: TRBV3-1/TRBV3-2
clone size: NA
J gene: TRBJ2-1

CDR3 DNA: TGTGCCATCAGTGACCAGCGGGGGGCGACAGATACGCAGTATTTT
CDR3 protein: CAISDQRGATDTQYF
D gene: TRBD2
V gene: TRBV10-3
clone size: NA
J gene: TRBJ2-3

CDR3 DNA: TGTGCCAGCAGCATAGGGGGCGGTGAAAAACTGTTTTTT
CDR3 protein: CASSIGGGEKLFF
D gene: TRBD1
V gene: TRBV25-1
clone size: NA
J gene: TRBJ1-4

CDR3 DNA: TGTGCCAGTAGTATGACGACAGGCAATGAGCAGTTCTTC
CDR3 protein: CASSMTTGNEQFF
D gene: NA
V gene: TRBV19
clone size: NA
J gene: TRBJ2-1

CDR3 DNA: TGTGCCAGCAGTCGGCGGACCTACAATGAGCAGTTCTTC
CDR3 protein: CASSRRTYNEQFF
D gene: NA
V gene: TRBV2
clone size: few
J gene: TRBJ2-1

CDR3 DNA: TGTGCCATCAGTGAGTTTGGAGATAGCAACACTGAAGCTTTCTTT
CDR3 protein: CAISEFGDSNTEAFF
D gene: NA
V gene: TRBV10-3
clone size: NA
J gene: TRBJ1-1